Presented here are 25 T cell receptor beta chains from one specimen sequenced in a study of T-cell memory formation after mild COVID-19. MiXCR, applied by TCRdb to the 5' RACE reads, yields one record per CDR3 protein. Of hundreds of thousands of distinct CDR3 sequences detected, approximately 21% appear once; the ten largest clones hold under 8.5%. The sample comprised PBMCs or a T cell subset sorted from them (not recorded which). The receptor source for this set is an adult woman who had mild COVID-19 (a few samples of this study predate the infection). Cell type and time point are not known.

V gene TRBV30 combines with J gene TRBJ2-1; either TRBD1 or TRBD2 may supply D (6 bases each). This CDR3 comprises 15 residues. The germline CDR1 and CDR2 sequences are GTSNPN and SVGIG (reference sequence). V was clipped by 4 bases and J by 4 bases, with 17 bases between them. DNA of the CDR3: TGTGCCTGGAAGGGTGGGGGGCTACGTTACAATGAGCAGTTCTTC. This gives the protein CAWKGGGLRYNEQFF.

The chain joins TRBV12-3 or TRBV12-4 to TRBJ1-2; unclear D gene. V gave up 1 base and J gave up 0 bases, with 9 bases separating them. This CDR3 comprises 15 residues. The DNA for the CDR3 is TGTGCCAGCAGTTTAGGAAAGGGAGCTAACTATGGCTACACCTTC. This gives the protein CASSLGKGANYGYTF.

The gene calls are TRBV7-2 and TRBJ2-5, with unresolved D. This CDR3 has 14 residues. V was cut by 4 bases and J by 9 bases, with 18 bases left in between. Germline V lookup: CDR1 SGHTA, CDR2 FQGNSA. CDR3 amino acids: CASSSRGQPWAQYF. The CDR3 bases are TGTGCCAGCAGCTCCAGAGGCCAGCCTTGGGCCCAGTACTTC.

In its sample, this clonotype was seen a few times. V and J are TRBV18 and TRBJ2-1; D is unresolved. CDR3 size: 13 residues. Trimming took off 1 base at V and 4 bases at J, with 5 bases between the two ends. Germline V lookup: CDR1 KGHSH, CDR2 LQKENI. The CDR3 DNA is TGTGCCAGCTCACCACTTGGGTACAATGAGCAGTTCTTC. As protein: CASSPLGYNEQFF.

The genes are TRBV6-5 and TRBJ1-4; D not certain. The CDR3 length is 15 residues. V was trimmed by 2 bases and J by 0 bases, leaving 7 bases between them. Germline values: CDR1 MNHEY, CDR2 SVGAGI. The CDR3 protein is CASSYVGATNEKLFF. The CDR3 bases are TGTGCCAGCAGTTACGTGGGTGCAACTAATGAAAAACTGTTTTTT.

In its sample, this clonotype was seen a few times. The chain employs TRBV5-5 and TRBJ2-5; D is unclear. The length of the CDR3 is 13 residues. In germline, CDR1 is SGHKS, CDR2 YYEKEE (reference sequence). Trimming stripped 0 bases from V and 3 bases from J, with 6 bases between. In DNA, the CDR3 is TGTGCCAGCAGCTTGGCGGCCGAAGAGACCCAGTACTTC. Amino acid sequence: CASSLAAEETQYF.

Only a few counts were recorded for this clonotype. V and J are TRBV7-2 and TRBJ2-7, with D perhaps matching TRBD1 (5 bases). Germline loops: CDR1 SGHTA, CDR2 FQGNSA. The V and J ends lost 5 bases and 2 bases respectively, with 16 bases between them. The CDR3 sequence is 15 residues long. The DNA for the CDR3 is TGTGCCAGCAGCCGGTGGGGCCGCACCCCCTACGAGCAGTACTTC. Translation: CASSRWGRTPYEQYF.

The rearrangement links TRBV12-3 or TRBV12-4 to TRBJ2-2; possible D gene TRBD2, 6 bases. The V end was cut by 5 bases, the J end by 2 bases, with 12 bases between. This CDR3 is built from 15 residues. CDR3 DNA sequence: TGTGCCAGCAGTCGTCGGGGGTATAACACCGGGGAGCTGTTTTTT. The encoded protein is CASSRRGYNTGELFF.

The chain is built from TRBV5-1 and TRBJ2-2, with D hard to call. The CDR3 consists of 15 residues. The V and J ends lost 0 bases and 4 bases respectively, with 10 bases between them. Germline values: CDR1 SGHRS, CDR2 YFSETQ. Here the CDR3 DNA reads TGCGCCAGCAGCTTGGTGGCTAGTAGCACCGGGGAGCTGTTTTTT. Protein product: CASSLVASSTGELFF.

For the CDR3, the DNA is TGTGCCAGTAGTGCCCGCACTAGCGTCCAAGAGACCCAGTACTTC. The encoded protein is CASSARTSVQETQYF. This chain connects TRBV19 to TRBJ2-5; 7 nucleotides agree with TRBD2. The V segment lost 5 bases and the J segment 1 base; nucleotides outside the gene matches: 7. This CDR3 contains 15 residues. Germline values: CDR1 LNHDA, CDR2 SQIVND (reference sequence).

This chain uses TRBV6-4 with TRBJ1-2, with D hard to call. Looked up from germline, CDR1 is MRHNA and CDR2 is SNTAGT. Trimming took 4 bases from V and 1 from J, leaving 10 bases between them. The CDR3 is 14 amino acids. CDR3 DNA sequence: TGTGCCAGCAGTGTAGACTCAAGTAACTATGGCTACACCTTC. This encodes CASSVDSSNYGYTF.

V gene TRBV5-1 combines with J gene TRBJ2-7; 8 bases are a match to TRBD1. This CDR3 contains 12 residues. The germline gives CDR1 SGHRS, CDR2 YFSETQ. V was clipped by 7 bases and J by 4 bases; unmatched bases: 4. The CDR3 loop reads CASLDRAYEQYF. The CDR3 DNA sequence: TGCGCCAGCCTGGACAGGGCTTACGAGCAGTACTTC.

The chain couples TRBV5-1 to TRBJ2-5, with 10 bases matching TRBD1. Per the germline V gene, CDR1 is SGHRS and CDR2 is YFSETQ. The CDR3 has 16 amino acids. With 4 bases clipped from V and 2 bases from J, the junction kept 8 bases outside the gene matches. CDR3 sequence (DNA): TGCGCCAGCAGCGACGACGACAGGGGGCTTCAAGAGACCCAGTACTTC. Protein sequence: CASSDDDRGLQETQYF.

This clonotype came up a few times. V gene TRBV27 combines with J gene TRBJ1-1; D is perhaps TRBD1 (5 bases). CDR3 size: 13 residues. Germline CDR1 reads MNHEY; CDR2 reads SMNVEV (reference sequence). V dropped 5 bases and J dropped 10 bases, with 17 bases sitting between them. CDR3 sequence: CASSLRDGRRAFF. As DNA, the CDR3 is TGTGCCAGCAGTCTCAGGGATGGACGGCGAGCTTTCTTT.

In its sample, this clonotype was seen a few times. The chain uses TRBV20-1 and TRBJ2-3, with 7 bases fitting TRBD2. CDR1 and CDR2 from the germline V gene are DFQATT and SNEGSKA (reference sequence). With 2 bases clipped from V and 5 bases from J, the junction kept 7 bases outside the gene matches. CDR3 length equals 14 residues. CDR3 in amino acids: CSARPQPGGDTQYF. The CDR3 DNA sequence: TGCAGTGCTAGACCCCAGCCGGGGGGAGATACGCAGTATTTT.

In its sample, this clonotype was seen a few times. The chain uses TRBV18 and TRBJ2-5; the D gene is possibly TRBD2 (6 bases). The germline V gene encodes CDR1 KGHSH and CDR2 LQKENI. The CDR3 is 14 amino acids. Trimming removed 1 base from V and 4 bases from J, with 10 bases in between. The CDR3 coding sequence is TGTGCCAGCTCACCACTCGGGGGAAGAGAGACCCAGTACTTC. Translation: CASSPLGGRETQYF.

The CDR3 bases are TGTGCCAGCAGCTTAGTCCGGGGACGTACGGGACTCCAGACCCAGTACTTC. Its translation is CASSLVRGRTGLQTQYF. The V gene is TRBV11-2, the J gene TRBJ2-5, with D possibly matching TRBD2 (6 bases). Germline loops: CDR1 SGHAT, CDR2 FQNNGV. The CDR3 spans 17 residues. Between the trimmed V and J ends, which lost 1 base and 6 bases, there was a span of 21 bases.

The gene calls are TRBV12-3 or TRBV12-4 and TRBJ2-1, with D possibly being TRBD2 (6 bases). V was clipped by 5 bases and J by 7 bases, with 18 bases between them. The CDR3 is made up of 15 amino acids. Here the CDR3 reads CASSRGAGFHNEQFF. The CDR3 bases are TGTGCCAGCAGTAGGGGAGCGGGCTTCCATAATGAGCAGTTCTTC.

The V call is TRBV10-3, the J call TRBJ2-7; TRBD1 matches 9 bases. V shed 8 bases and J 7 bases; nucleotides not matched to a gene: 9. The length of the CDR3 is 13 residues. Germline V gene sequence: CDR1 ENHRY, CDR2 SYGVKD. CDR3 DNA: TGTGCCATCTCTGGGGACAGGGAAAGGGAGCAGTACTTC. Translating it yields CAISGDREREQYF.

CDR3 coding DNA: TGTGCCAGCAGCCCTAGCGGGAGGGCCCATGAGCAGTTCTTC. Amino acid sequence: CASSPSGRAHEQFF. The chain has TRBV7-9 and TRBJ2-1, with 12 bases that match TRBD2. Germline CDR1 reads SEHNR; CDR2 reads FQNEAQ (reference sequence). This CDR3 region has 14 residues. After removal of 5 bases from V and 8 bases from J, the junction contained 4 bases not matched to a gene.

The genes are TRBV6-6 and TRBJ1-2; 7 nucleotides line up with TRBD1. The germline gives CDR1 MNHNY, CDR2 SVGAGI (reference sequence). The J segment lost 2 bases and the V segment lost 8 bases, leaving 5 bases of the junction unmatched. The CDR3 totals 13 residues. The CDR3 bases are TGTGCCAGCGTTCCGGGACAGAACTATGGCTACACCTTC. Its translation: CASVPGQNYGYTF.

This sequence joins TRBV12-3 or TRBV12-4 and TRBJ1-1; D may be TRBD1 (5 bases). Trimming removed 1 base from V and 6 bases from J, with 15 bases in between. This CDR3 has 15 amino acids. Here the CDR3 DNA reads TGTGCCAGCAGTTTAGGCGAGGTTAGGGGTGCTGAAGCTTTCTTT. This sequence encodes CASSLGEVRGAEAFF.

This chain links TRBV24-1 with TRBJ2-3, with D tentatively TRBD2 (5 bases). Trimming removed 6 bases at V and 4 bases at J, with 13 bases between. Germline V CDR1 and CDR2: KGHDR, SFDVKD. This CDR3 region has 14 residues. CDR3 protein: CATSLSGLPDTQYF. Written as DNA, the CDR3 is TGTGCCACCAGTCTGTCAGGACTGCCAGATACGCAGTATTTT.

This clonotype was detected only a few times. The chain links TRBV6-2 or TRBV6-3 to TRBJ2-1; 10 bases are shared with TRBD2. Germline-derived CDR1 and CDR2 are MNHEY and SVGEGT. With V trimmed by 11 bases and J by 2 bases, 6 bases remained unmatched. This CDR3 has 14 amino acids. The chain's CDR3 is CAGKREGAYNEQFF. The CDR3 coding sequence is TGTGCCGGAAAGCGGGAGGGTGCCTACAATGAGCAGTTCTTC.

The genes are TRBV7-3 and TRBJ1-1, with unresolved D. From germline, CDR1 is SGHTA and CDR2 FQGTGA. Trimming took 5 bases from V and 0 from J, leaving 7 bases between them. The CDR3 is made up of 13 amino acids. Here the CDR3 DNA reads TGTGCCAGCAGCCAAAGGGTGAACACTGAAGCTTTCTTT. This gives the protein CASSQRVNTEAFF.